A single sample gave rise to the 16 T cell receptor beta chains below, sequenced in a study of metastatic and nonmetastatic thyroid tumors. Through MiXCR, TCRdb re-clonotyped the PCR reads. The sample consists of 7,000 to 8,500 clones, 29% of them appearing once. Thyroid surgery was performed in patients who had received no treatment beforehand. Sequenced material: tumor tissue. These receptor sequences come from a female donor with papillary thyroid cancer or a benign thyroid nodule (not recorded which). Some clones in this sample may be carry-over from other donors' samples.

To note about this clone: A read error may account for a junction end that differs from germline. The chain is built from TRBV6-1 and TRBJ1-1; TRBD1 is a possible D gene (5 bases). The CDR3 has 13 amino acids. CDR1 and CDR2 from the germline V gene are MNHNS and SASEGT. The CDR3 nucleotides read TGTGCCAGCAGTGAAGACGGCGGGACTGAGGCTTTCTTT. Amino acid sequence: CASSEDGGTEAFF.

This rearrangement joins TRBV7-9 to TRBJ1-2; D possibly corresponds to TRBD1 (5 bases). The germline V and J ends were trimmed by 7 bases and 7 bases, with 16 bases remaining between them. CDR1 is SEHNR and CDR2 is FQNEAQ in the germline V gene (reference sequence). This CDR3 comprises 13 residues. The CDR3 bases are TGTGCCAGCATTCCTCGCGGGGGATTTGGCTACACCTTC. It translates to CASIPRGGFGYTF.

The rearrangement joins TRBV20-1 to TRBJ2-7; D tentatively reads TRBD1 or TRBD2 (5 bases each). Germline CDR1 is DFQATT and CDR2 is SNEGSKA (reference sequence). Trimming stripped 1 base from V and 2 bases from J, with 18 bases between. The CDR3 consists of 16 residues. CDR3 amino acids: CSARVPLSGTPYEQYF. CDR3 bases: TGCAGTGCTAGAGTCCCCCTATCCGGGACCCCCTACGAGCAGTACTTC.

This clone has just a few counts. This chain joins TRBV7-8 and TRBJ2-6; D is undetermined. V dropped 3 bases and J dropped 4 bases, with 4 bases sitting between them. The germline V gene encodes CDR1 SGHVS and CDR2 FQNEAQ. The CDR3 length is 13 residues. CDR3: CASSFGGANVLTF. DNA for the CDR3: TGTGCCAGCAGCTTCGGGGGGGCCAACGTCCTGACTTTC.

V is TRBV20-1 and J is TRBJ2-3; 7 nucleotides align to TRBD1. Germline V CDR1 and CDR2: DFQATT, SNEGSKA (reference sequence). V lost 0 bases to trimming and J lost 2 bases; unmatched junction nucleotides: 8. There are 16 residues in the CDR3. CDR3 in amino acids: CSAREGEGALTDTQYF. The CDR3 bases are TGCAGTGCTAGAGAGGGAGAGGGGGCTCTCACAGATACGCAGTATTTT.

In this sample, this clone turned up a few times. A junction boundary mismatches the germline segment, possibly from a read error. Other DNA sequences in this sample translate to the same CDR3. The rearrangement uses TRBV24-1 and TRBJ2-3, with D possibly being TRBD1 or TRBD2 (7 bases each). This CDR3 contains 15 residues. CDR1 is KGHDR and CDR2 is SFDVKD in the germline V gene. The CDR3 DNA follows: TGCGCCACCAGTGACTATACAGGGGAGGGAGATACGCAGTATTTT. As protein: CATSDYTGEGDTQYF.

This clone was recorded many times. The chain uses TRBV6-1 and TRBJ2-1; D perhaps matches TRBD2 (7 bases). V was trimmed by 2 bases and J by 2 bases, leaving 13 bases between them. Germline lookup yields CDR1 MNHNS and CDR2 SASEGT. The CDR3 covers 16 residues. CDR3 bases: TGTGCCAGCAGTGAACGGGGCGGGGGCACCTACAATGAGCAGTTCTTC. As protein: CASSERGGGTYNEQFF.

At least ten counts were recorded for this clone. CDR3 sequence: CASSLDPSGRGEQYF. DNA of the CDR3: TGTGCCAGCAGCTTAGATCCTAGCGGGAGGGGGGAGCAGTACTTC. The chain joins TRBV11-2 to TRBJ2-7; 12 nucleotides match TRBD2. V shed 0 bases, J shed 7 bases, and the junction held 4 bases outside the gene matches. The germline V gene encodes CDR1 SGHAT and CDR2 FQNNGV. The CDR3 runs to 15 residues.

In this sample, this clone is large (0.1 to 1%). V and J are TRBV28 and TRBJ2-5; D uncertain. Per the germline V gene, CDR1 is MDHEN and CDR2 is SYDVKM. The germline V and J ends were trimmed by 10 bases and 1 base, with 7 bases remaining between them. The CDR3 is made up of 11 amino acids. The CDR3 DNA reads as TGTGCCACACAGCTCCAAGAGACCCAGTACTTC. Encoded protein: CATQLQETQYF.

The gene calls are TRBV6-1 and TRBJ2-7; possibly TRBD1 or TRBD2 for D (5 bases each). Germline V gene data show CDR1 as MNHNS and CDR2 as SASEGT. V was clipped by 4 bases and J by 5 bases, with 15 bases between them. This CDR3 region has 14 residues. DNA for the CDR3: TGTGCCAGCAGTGCGGGGCAGGGTGGCGACGAGCAGTACTTC. Its translation: CASSAGQGGDEQYF.

The rearrangement uses TRBV6-1 and TRBJ2-7, with TRBD2 identical over 9 bases. The CDR3 spans 14 residues. Germline lookup yields CDR1 MNHNS and CDR2 SASEGT. After removal of 6 bases from V and 2 bases from J, the junction contained 5 bases not matched to a gene. CDR3 in DNA: TGTGCCAGCAGCGTAGCTAGCGGGGCCTACGAGCAGTACTTC. Its protein is CASSVASGAYEQYF.

This clone is medium-sized (0.01 to 0.1%). The chain recombines TRBV19 with TRBJ1-3; D not resolved. Germline CDR1 LNHDA, CDR2 SQIVND (reference sequence). Trimming took off 6 bases at V and 3 bases at J, with 9 bases between the two ends. This CDR3 contains 13 residues. The CDR3 region has the DNA TGTGCCAGTAGACTCCCCCATGGAAACACCATATATTTT. This codes for CASRLPHGNTIYF.

This clone occurred a few times. The chain joins TRBV19 to TRBJ1-5; the D is unclear. V lost 4 bases, J lost 8 bases, and 18 bases lay in between. This CDR3 is 15 amino acids long. The V gene's germline CDR1 is LNHDA and CDR2 SQIVND (reference sequence). The chain's CDR3 is CASSTFRRPFEPQHF. DNA for the CDR3: TGTGCCAGTAGTACGTTCAGGAGACCCTTTGAGCCCCAGCATTTT.

The chain is built from TRBV27 and TRBJ2-7, with D tentatively TRBD1 or TRBD2 (5 bases each). V was cut by 5 bases and J by 6 bases, with 14 bases left in between. Germline values: CDR1 MNHEY, CDR2 SMNVEV (reference sequence). The CDR3 sequence is 13 residues long. The CDR3 sequence is CASSLGELGEQYF. The CDR3 DNA reads as TGTGCCAGCAGTCTGGGGGAATTGGGCGAGCAGTACTTC.

V is TRBV28 and J is TRBJ2-1, with 9 nucleotides matching TRBD1. Germline lookup yields CDR1 MDHEN and CDR2 SYDVKM. The V segment lost 4 bases and the J segment 3 bases; nucleotides outside the gene matches: 4. This CDR3 contains 15 residues. DNA for the CDR3: TGTGCCAGCAGTTATGGGACAGGGCGCTACAATGAGCAGTTCTTC. It translates to CASSYGTGRYNEQFF. The variable domain in full, completed from reference TRBV28 and TRBJ2-1, reads DVKVTQSSRYLVKRTGEKVFLECVQDMDHENMFWYRQDPGLGLRLIYFSYDVKMKEKGDIPEGYSVSREKKERFSLILESASTNQTSMYLCASSYGTGRYNEQFFGPGTRLTVL.

This rearrangement joins TRBV9 to TRBJ1-6, with D unresolved. This CDR3 is built from 15 residues. Trimming took off 4 bases at V and 7 bases at J, with 15 bases between the two ends. CDR1 and CDR2 (germline): SGDLS, YYNGEE. CDR3 loop: CASSREGSGNSPLHF. Written as DNA, the CDR3 is TGTGCCAGCAGCCGGGAGGGCAGCGGGAATTCACCCCTCCACTTT.